Shown below are 31 T cell receptor beta chains from a single sample sequenced in a study of blood T cell repertoires in COVID-19. Profiling relied on immunoSEQ multiplex PCR, and the TCRdb table lists in-frame clones only, not all of them. The table has 100,000 to 150,000 clones, 92% seen once. Sequencing used peripheral blood. The receptors shown here come from a man aged 50-60 years with COVID-19, enrolled during active disease.

V gene TRBV30 combines with J gene TRBJ1-1, with D maybe TRBD1 (6 bases). V lost 3 bases and J 10 bases, leaving 21 bases between the germline ends. Germline V gene lookup returns CDR1 GTSNPN and CDR2 SVGIG (reference sequence). CDR3 length equals 14 residues. The CDR3 region is CAWRFPGALSGAFF. The CDR3 DNA sequence: TGTGCCTGGAGGTTCCCAGGGGCCCTATCGGGAGCTTTCTTT.

This chain links TRBV9 with TRBJ2-2; 13 positions agree with TRBD2. The CDR3 has 16 amino acids. The V and J ends lost 4 bases and 6 bases, in that order; junction bases with no gene match: 6. Germline CDR1 reads SGDLS; CDR2 reads YYNGEE. The CDR3 DNA follows: TGTGCCAGCAGCACTAGCGGGAGGGCCGACTCCGGGGAGCTGTTTTTT. Amino acids: CASSTSGRADSGELFF.

CDR3 amino acids: CARLSTGTSGCNEQFF. In nucleotides, the CDR3 is TGTGCCAGACTTTCGACCGGGACTAGCGGGTGCAATGAGCAGTTCTTC. V is TRBV5-6 and J is TRBJ2-1, with 12 bases that match TRBD2. The CDR3 consists of 16 residues. CDR1 and CDR2 from the germline V gene are SGHDT and YYEEEE. V trimming: 8 bases; J trimming: 6 bases; junction bases outside the gene matches: 12.

The chain has TRBV28 and TRBJ1-3; D might be TRBD1 (6 bases). Germline CDR1 MDHEN, CDR2 SYDVKM. The CDR3 is made up of 14 amino acids. Trimming left V 7 bases short and J 5 bases short, with 15 bases between. The CDR3 protein is CASTTTGSRNTIYF. CDR3 coding DNA: TGTGCCAGCACAACAACAGGGTCCCGAAACACCATATATTTT.

The chain employs TRBV28 and TRBJ1-3; a weak D match, TRBD1 (6 bases). The V gene's germline CDR1 is MDHEN and CDR2 SYDVKM. V was cut by 2 bases and J by 0 bases, with 8 bases left in between. The CDR3 length is 15 residues. CDR3 region: CASSLQGYSGNTIYF. The CDR3 DNA follows: TGTGCCAGCAGTTTACAGGGGTACTCTGGAAACACCATATATTTT.

The chain recombines TRBV5-8 with TRBJ2-7; 9 nucleotides align to TRBD1. The germline V gene has CDR1 SGHTS and CDR2 YDEGEE. This CDR3 is built from 13 residues. With 7 bases clipped from V and 6 bases from J, the junction kept 8 bases outside the gene matches. CDR3 bases: TGTGCCAGCGGCGGACAGGGGACGCGCGAGCAGTACTTC. Translating it yields CASGGQGTREQYF.

The chain links TRBV7-9 to TRBJ2-1; 7 nucleotides agree with TRBD2. CDR1 and CDR2 from the germline V gene are SEHNR and FQNEAQ (reference sequence). This CDR3 is built from 15 residues. Trimming cost V 5 bases and J 6 bases; bases outside gene matches: 10. In DNA form, the CDR3 reads TGTGCCAGCAGCCCTACTAGCGCGGGTAGCAATGAGCAGTTCTTC. This sequence encodes CASSPTSAGSNEQFF. The full variable domain, in which reference TRBV7-9 and TRBJ2-1 provide the parts outside the CDR3, is DTGVSQNPRHKITKRGQNVTFRCDPISEHNRLYWYRQTLGQGPEFLTYFQNEAQLEKSRLLSDRFSAERPKGSFSTLEIQRTEQGDSAMYLCASSPTSAGSNEQFFGPGTRLTVL.

This chain joins TRBV6-5 and TRBJ2-3; 9 positions match TRBD1. Trimming took 4 bases from V and 4 from J; bases not matched to a gene: 6. This CDR3 comprises 15 residues. Germline V lookup: CDR1 MNHEY, CDR2 SVGAGI. The CDR3 DNA reads as TGTGCCAGCAGTTTGGGACAGGGTGAGGCAGATACGCAGTATTTT. Translated: CASSLGQGEADTQYF.

The rearrangement joins TRBV5-1 to TRBJ2-5, with D uncertain. Per the germline V gene, CDR1 is SGHRS and CDR2 is YFSETQ. The CDR3 has 15 amino acids. V lost 0 bases to trimming and J lost 2 bases, with 11 bases between them. The CDR3 DNA sequence: TGCGCCAGCAGCTTGGAGTGGGCAGATCAAGAGACCCAGTACTTC. This translates into CASSLEWADQETQYF.

The chain couples TRBV4-1 to TRBJ2-5; the D is unclear. Per the germline V gene, CDR1 is MGHRA and CDR2 is YSYEKL. V was pared by 1 base and J by 3 bases, with 12 bases between. The CDR3 runs 15 residues. CDR3 protein: CASSQVLLSKETQYF. CDR3 nucleotides: TGCGCCAGCAGCCAAGTTCTGCTTAGTAAAGAGACCCAGTACTTC.

The V call is TRBV7-2, the J call TRBJ2-7; maybe TRBD1 (6 bases). The CDR3 is 14 residues long. Germline V lookup: CDR1 SGHTA, CDR2 FQGNSA. V lost 2 bases and J lost 2, with 10 bases in between. This CDR3 is CASSLSQGPYEQYV. The CDR3 DNA reads TGTGCCAGCAGCTTAAGTCAGGGGCCCTACGAGCAGTACGTC.

This rearrangement joins TRBV5-4 to TRBJ2-7, with 7 bases identical to TRBD1. The length of the CDR3 is 13 residues. CDR1 and CDR2 from the germline V gene are SGHNT and YYREEE (reference sequence). The trim removed 4 bases at V and 3 bases at J, leaving 4 bases unmatched. CDR3 coding DNA: TGTGCCAGCAGCGGTGGGACAGACTACGAGCAGTACTTC. It codes for CASSGGTDYEQYF.

This chain uses TRBV7-2 with TRBJ2-1; TRBD2 agrees at 10 bases. The CDR3 loop spans 18 amino acids. J lost 0 bases, V lost 5 bases, and 10 bases had no gene match. From germline, CDR1 is SGHTA and CDR2 FQGNSA. CDR3 amino acids: CASSLGLAAYSSYNEQFF. CDR3 sequence (DNA): TGTGCCAGCAGCCTCGGACTAGCGGCCTATAGCTCCTACAATGAGCAGTTCTTC.

The CDR3 nucleotides read TGTGCCAGCAGCTCCCCCGGTAGCTACACCTTC. It codes for CASSSPGSYTF. The chain recombines TRBV9 with TRBJ1-2; unclear D gene. V dropped 4 bases and J dropped 9 bases, with 10 bases sitting between them. Germline CDR1 is SGDLS and CDR2 is YYNGEE. CDR3 length: 11 amino acids. The whole variable domain, filled in from reference TRBV9 and TRBJ1-2, reads DSGVTQTPKHLITATGQRVTLRCSPRSGDLSVYWYQQSLDQGLQFLIQYYNGEERAKGNILERFSAQQFPDLHSELNLSSLELGDSALYFCASSSPGSYTFGSGTRLTVV.

J is TRBJ1-2 and V is TRBV11-2, with 9 positions matching TRBD1. The CDR3 sequence is 15 residues long. The trim removed 6 bases at V and 1 base at J, leaving 6 bases unmatched. Germline V lookup: CDR1 SGHAT, CDR2 FQNNGV. CDR3 in amino acids: CASRKPGQGNYGYTF. The CDR3, as DNA: TGTGCCAGCAGAAAACCGGGACAGGGTAACTATGGCTACACCTTC. The complete variable domain, with remaining parts taken from reference TRBV11-2 and TRBJ1-2, reads EAGVAQSPRYKIIEKRQSVAFWCNPISGHATLYWYQQILGQGPKLLIQFQNNGVVDDSQLPKDRFSAERLKGVDSTLKIQPAKLEDSAVYLCASRKPGQGNYGYTFGSGTRLTVV.

The V and J genes are TRBV30 and TRBJ1-6; D possibly corresponds to TRBD1 (5 bases). This CDR3 comprises 14 residues. CDR1 and CDR2 from the germline V gene are GTSNPN and SVGIG (reference sequence). Deletions cut 4 bases from V and 7 bases from J, with 14 bases between. The CDR3 spells CAWNYETANSPLHF. The CDR3, as DNA: TGTGCCTGGAACTACGAGACAGCAAATTCACCCCTCCACTTT.

The genes are TRBV7-9 and TRBJ2-3, with TRBD2 matching over 7 bases. The CDR3 is 15 amino acids. Germline loops: CDR1 SEHNR, CDR2 FQNEAQ (reference sequence). V dropped 3 bases and J dropped 1; count of bases not matched to a gene: 4. DNA of the CDR3: TGTGCCAGCAGCTTTGGACTAGAGGGCACAGATACGCAGTATTTT. This encodes CASSFGLEGTDTQYF.

The gene calls are TRBV11-2 and TRBJ2-1; perhaps TRBD2 as D (5 bases). The CDR3 length is 17 residues. V lost 7 bases and J 9 bases, leaving 28 bases between the germline ends. Germline CDR1 and CDR2: SGHAT and FQNNGV. Here the CDR3 DNA reads TGTGCCAGCATCCCGAGGGAAGAGAGTAGCCGTGGAGGTGAGCAGTTCTTC. It is translated as CASIPREESSRGGEQFF.

The rearrangement links TRBV11-2 to TRBJ1-2; D uncertain. This CDR3 region has 13 residues. Germline loops: CDR1 SGHAT, CDR2 FQNNGV. The ends were cut back, 5 bases at V and 2 bases at J, with 9 bases in the middle. The CDR3 sequence is CASSPQQNYGYTF. As DNA, the CDR3 is TGTGCCAGCAGCCCCCAACAGAACTATGGCTACACCTTC.

The chain is built from TRBV2 and TRBJ2-2; possible D gene TRBD2, 6 bases. Germline CDR1 reads SNHLY; CDR2 reads FYNNEI. V lost 5 bases and J 6 bases, leaving 13 bases between the germline ends. The CDR3 sequence is 14 residues long. The CDR3 DNA reads TGTGCCAGCAGTAGGCGGGAAGTCGCCGGGGAGCTGTTTTTT. Translating gives CASSRREVAGELFF.

The gene calls are TRBV11-2 and TRBJ1-6; D remains ambiguous. The CDR3 runs to 13 residues. With 1 base removed from V and 8 bases from J, the gap between germline ends came to 6 bases. The germline gives CDR1 SGHAT, CDR2 FQNNGV. The DNA of the CDR3 is TGTGCCAGCAGCTTAGCTAATTATTCACCCCTCCACTTT. Its protein is CASSLANYSPLHF.

The rearrangement links TRBV4-1 to TRBJ2-1, with 8 bases matching TRBD2. V was pared by 4 bases and J by 9 bases, with 11 bases of the junction left unmatched. This CDR3 is 15 amino acids long. CDR1 is MGHRA, CDR2 YSYEKL, per germline. The CDR3 DNA follows: TGCGCCAGCAGCCCTCGGGGGGGAGGTACCGGTGAGCAGTTCTTC. Its translation is CASSPRGGGTGEQFF.

This rearrangement joins TRBV27 to TRBJ1-1; TRBD1 matches 8 bases. The ends lost 6 bases at V and 10 bases at J; junction bases unmatched: 7. CDR1 and CDR2 from the germline V gene are MNHEY and SMNVEV (reference sequence). The CDR3 consists of 12 residues. CDR3 coding DNA: TGTGCCAGCAGACTCGGACAGGGTGTAGCTTTCTTT. This codes for CASRLGQGVAFF.

This rearrangement joins TRBV6-5 to TRBJ2-7; unclear D gene. The CDR3 is 12 amino acids. V lost 8 bases and J 0 bases, leaving 8 bases between the germline ends. Germline CDR1 MNHEY, CDR2 SVGAGI. DNA for the CDR3: TGTGCCAGCGGGCACAGCTCCTACGAGCAGTACGTC. Protein product: CASGHSSYEQYV.

The chain has TRBV7-2 and TRBJ1-1, with TRBD1 as a possible D gene (6 bases). Germline loops: CDR1 SGHTA, CDR2 FQGNSA. Trimming removed 7 bases at V and 3 bases at J, with 12 bases between. CDR3 size: 13 residues. CDR3 nucleotides: TGTGCCAGCACCTCGAACAGGGACACTGAAGCTTTCTTT. It translates to CASTSNRDTEAFF. Based on the CDR3 plus reference TRBV7-2 and TRBJ1-1, the full variable domain is GAGVSQSPSNKVTEKGKDVELRCDPISGHTALYWYRQSLGQGLEFLIYFQGNSAPDKSGLPSDRFSAERTGGSVSTLTIQRTQQEDSAVYLCASTSNRDTEAFFGQGTRLTVV.

This clone showed up just once. This chain links TRBV28 with TRBJ1-5, with a possible D match to TRBD1 (6 bases). The V end lost 6 bases, the J end lost 0 bases, and 15 bases lay between the germline ends. Germline-derived CDR1 and CDR2 are MDHEN and SYDVKM. The CDR3 runs 16 residues. The CDR3 loop reads CASSPFRDNSNQPQHF. CDR3 nucleotides: TGTGCCAGCAGCCCCTTCCGGGACAATAGCAATCAGCCCCAGCATTTT. Full variable domain (outside the CDR3, taken from reference TRBV28 and TRBJ1-5): DVKVTQSSRYLVKRTGEKVFLECVQDMDHENMFWYRQDPGLGLRLIYFSYDVKMKEKGDIPEGYSVSREKKERFSLILESASTNQTSMYLCASSPFRDNSNQPQHFGDGTRLSIL.

A word on this clone: At the DNA level, this CDR3 is encoded by other sequences in the same sample as well. This chain connects TRBV28 to TRBJ2-7; 9 bases align to TRBD2. The V gene's germline CDR1 is MDHEN and CDR2 SYDVKM. This CDR3 comprises 12 residues. V dropped 9 bases and J dropped 0; count of bases not matched to a gene: 0. The CDR3 sequence: CASSGSSYEQYF. Here the CDR3 DNA reads TGTGCCAGTAGCGGGAGCTCCTACGAGCAGTACTTC.

This CDR3 is CASSVGLAGLGRETQYF. The CDR3 region has the DNA TGTGCCAGCAGCGTAGGGCTAGCGGGACTAGGTCGGGAGACCCAGTACTTC. V is TRBV9 and J is TRBJ2-5, with 9 bases matching TRBD2. This CDR3 is 17 amino acids long. Germline assignment: CDR1 SGDLS and CDR2 YYNGEE. Losses at the gene ends were 0 bases for V and 5 bases for J; bases not matched to a gene: 11.

The V call is TRBV10-3, the J call TRBJ1-1; D ambiguous. The CDR3 has 12 amino acids. Germline V gene data show CDR1 as ENHRY and CDR2 as SYGVKD. The ends were cut back, 8 bases at V and 4 bases at J, with 11 bases in the middle. Here the CDR3 DNA reads TGTGCCATCGCGGGTGGTAGCACTGAAGCTTTCTTT. This gives the protein CAIAGGSTEAFF.

The chain joins TRBV28 to TRBJ2-5; TRBD1 matches at 9 bases. J was trimmed by 5 bases and V by 6 bases; bases with no gene match: 13. Germline CDR1 is MDHEN and CDR2 is SYDVKM. The CDR3 is 16 residues long. DNA for the CDR3: TGTGCCAGCAGCTCACCGACAGGGGGTACGAGGGAGACCCAGTACTTC. As protein: CASSSPTGGTRETQYF.

This clone was counted a few times. The genes are TRBV4-2 and TRBJ2-2; 7 nucleotides align to TRBD1. The CDR3 runs to 15 residues. V gave up 5 bases and J gave up 6 bases; unmatched junction bases: 9. Germline CDR1 reads LGHNA; CDR2 reads YNFKEQ. For the CDR3, the DNA is TGTGCCAGCAGCAGGGAAGACAGGGCGGCCGGGGAGCTGTTTTTT. This encodes CASSREDRAAGELFF.